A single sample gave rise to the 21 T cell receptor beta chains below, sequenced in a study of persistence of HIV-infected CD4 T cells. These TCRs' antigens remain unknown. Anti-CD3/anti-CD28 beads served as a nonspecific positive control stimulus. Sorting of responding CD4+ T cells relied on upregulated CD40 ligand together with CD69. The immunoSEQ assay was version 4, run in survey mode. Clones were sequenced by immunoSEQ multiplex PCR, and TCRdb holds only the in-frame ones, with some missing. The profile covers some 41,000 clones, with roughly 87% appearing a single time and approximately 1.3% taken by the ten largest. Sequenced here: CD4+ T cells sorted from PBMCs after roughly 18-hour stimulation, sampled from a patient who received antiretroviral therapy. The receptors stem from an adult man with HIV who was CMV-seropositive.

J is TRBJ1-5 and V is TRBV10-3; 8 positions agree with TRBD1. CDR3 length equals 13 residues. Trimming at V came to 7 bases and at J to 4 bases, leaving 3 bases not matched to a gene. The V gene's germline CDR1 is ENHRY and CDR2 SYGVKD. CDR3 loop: CAINRGRNQPQHF. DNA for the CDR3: TGTGCCATCAACAGGGGGAGGAATCAGCCCCAGCATTTT.

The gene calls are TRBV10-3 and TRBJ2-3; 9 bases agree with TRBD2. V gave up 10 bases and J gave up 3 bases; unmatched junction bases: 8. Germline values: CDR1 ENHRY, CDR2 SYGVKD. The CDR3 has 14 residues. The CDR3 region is CATRLAGETDTQYF. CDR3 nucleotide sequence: TGTGCCACTCGATTAGCGGGAGAGACAGATACGCAGTATTTT.

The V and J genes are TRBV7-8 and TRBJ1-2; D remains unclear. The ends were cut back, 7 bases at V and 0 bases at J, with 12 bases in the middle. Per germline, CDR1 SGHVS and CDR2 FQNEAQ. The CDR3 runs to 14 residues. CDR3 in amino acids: CASTLSRTNYGYTF. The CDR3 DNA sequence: TGTGCCAGCACCCTGTCCAGGACTAACTATGGCTACACCTTC.

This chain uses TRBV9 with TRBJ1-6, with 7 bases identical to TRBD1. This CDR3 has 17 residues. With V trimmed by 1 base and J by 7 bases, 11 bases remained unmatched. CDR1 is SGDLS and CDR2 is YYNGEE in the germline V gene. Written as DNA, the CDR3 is TGTGCCAGCAGCGTAACGCCATCCGGGACAGAAAATTCACCCCTCCACTTT. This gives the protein CASSVTPSGTENSPLHF.

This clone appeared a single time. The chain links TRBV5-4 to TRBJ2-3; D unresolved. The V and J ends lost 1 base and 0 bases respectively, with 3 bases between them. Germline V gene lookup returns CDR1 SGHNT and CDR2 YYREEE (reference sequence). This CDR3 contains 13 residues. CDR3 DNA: TGTGCCAGCAGCTTGATTAGCACAGATACGCAGTATTTT. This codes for CASSLISTDTQYF. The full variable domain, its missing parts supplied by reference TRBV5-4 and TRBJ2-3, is ETGVTQSPTHLIKTRGQQVTLRCSSQSGHNTVSWYQQALGQGPQFIFQYYREEENGRGNFPPRFSGLQFPNYSSELNVNALELDDSALYLCASSLISTDTQYFGPGTRLTVL.

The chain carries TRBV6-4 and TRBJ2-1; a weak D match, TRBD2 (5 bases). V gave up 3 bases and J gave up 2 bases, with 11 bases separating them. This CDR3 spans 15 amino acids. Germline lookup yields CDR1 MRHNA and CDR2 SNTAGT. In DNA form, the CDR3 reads TGTGCCAGCAGTGATAACAGACTAACCTACAATGAGCAGTTCTTC. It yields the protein CASSDNRLTYNEQFF.

The CDR3 DNA reads TGTGCCAGCAGCTCCTCCAGGGGGAATAATTCACCCCTCCACTTT. Protein product: CASSSSRGNNSPLHF. V is TRBV7-8 and J is TRBJ1-6; TRBD1 matches at 7 bases. Trimming removed 4 bases from V and 5 bases from J; junction bases left unmatched: 5. There are 15 residues in the CDR3. The germline V gene has CDR1 SGHVS and CDR2 FQNEAQ.

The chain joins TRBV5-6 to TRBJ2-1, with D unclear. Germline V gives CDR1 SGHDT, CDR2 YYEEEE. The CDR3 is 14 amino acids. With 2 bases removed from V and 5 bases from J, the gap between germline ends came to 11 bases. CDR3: CASSLIKLNNEQFF. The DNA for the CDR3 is TGTGCCAGCAGCTTAATCAAGTTGAACAATGAGCAGTTCTTC.

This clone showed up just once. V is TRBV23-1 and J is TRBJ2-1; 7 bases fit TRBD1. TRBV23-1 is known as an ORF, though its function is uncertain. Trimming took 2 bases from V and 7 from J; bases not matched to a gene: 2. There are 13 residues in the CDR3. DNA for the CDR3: TGCGCCAGCAGTCAAGAGACAGGGAATGAGCAGTTCTTC. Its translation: CASSQETGNEQFF.

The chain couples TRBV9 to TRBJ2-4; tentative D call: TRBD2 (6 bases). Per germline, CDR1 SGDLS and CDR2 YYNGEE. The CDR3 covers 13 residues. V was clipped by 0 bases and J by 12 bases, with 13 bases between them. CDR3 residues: CASSVEGGIAQYF. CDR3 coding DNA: TGTGCCAGCAGCGTAGAGGGCGGGATCGCTCAGTACTTC.

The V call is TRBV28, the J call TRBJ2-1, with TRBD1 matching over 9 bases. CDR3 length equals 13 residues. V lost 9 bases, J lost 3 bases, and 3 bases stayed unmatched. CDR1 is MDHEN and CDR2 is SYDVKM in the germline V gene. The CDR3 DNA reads TGTGCCAGTGGACAGGGGAACTACAATGAGCAGTTCTTC. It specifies CASGQGNYNEQFF.

The CDR3 region is CASSFVDRAHETQYF. The CDR3 nucleotides are TGTGCCAGCAGTTTCGTCGACAGGGCTCACGAGACCCAGTACTTC. The chain links TRBV27 to TRBJ2-5, with TRBD1 matching 7 bases. From germline, CDR1 is MNHEY and CDR2 SMNVEV (reference sequence). V gave up 3 bases and J gave up 5 bases; unmatched junction bases: 9. The length of the CDR3 is 15 residues.

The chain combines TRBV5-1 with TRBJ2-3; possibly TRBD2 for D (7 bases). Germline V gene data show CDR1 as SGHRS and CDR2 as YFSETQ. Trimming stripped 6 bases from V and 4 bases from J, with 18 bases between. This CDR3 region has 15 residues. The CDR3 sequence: CASTLGGAGADTQYF. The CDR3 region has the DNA TGCGCCAGCACTCTGGGGGGGGCCGGGGCAGATACGCAGTATTTT.

This chain's CDR3 is CASSLPGQGGEQYF. CDR3 nucleotides: TGCGCCAGCAGCCTCCCGGGACAGGGCGGCGAGCAGTACTTC. The genes are TRBV5-1 and TRBJ2-7, with 9 bases aligning to TRBD1. The V gene's germline CDR1 is SGHRS and CDR2 YFSETQ. V lost 4 bases, J lost 6 bases, and 8 bases stayed unmatched. There are 14 residues in the CDR3.

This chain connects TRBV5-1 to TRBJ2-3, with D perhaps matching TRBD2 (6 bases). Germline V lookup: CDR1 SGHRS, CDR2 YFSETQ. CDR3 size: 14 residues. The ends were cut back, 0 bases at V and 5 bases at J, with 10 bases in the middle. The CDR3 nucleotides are TGCGCCAGCAGCTTGGGGGGGGTTAGAGATACGCAGTATTTT. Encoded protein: CASSLGGVRDTQYF.

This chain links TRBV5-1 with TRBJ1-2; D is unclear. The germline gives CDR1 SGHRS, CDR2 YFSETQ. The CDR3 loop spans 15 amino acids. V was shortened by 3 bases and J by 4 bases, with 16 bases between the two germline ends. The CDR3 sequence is CASSSTETTVYGYTF. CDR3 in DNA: TGCGCCAGCAGCTCCACCGAGACAACCGTCTATGGCTACACCTTC.

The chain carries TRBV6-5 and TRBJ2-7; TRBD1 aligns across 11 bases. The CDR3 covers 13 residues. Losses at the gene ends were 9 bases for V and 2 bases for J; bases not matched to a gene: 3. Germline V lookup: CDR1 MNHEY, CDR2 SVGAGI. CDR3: CASGGQGAYEQYF. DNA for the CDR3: TGTGCCAGTGGGGGACAGGGGGCCTACGAGCAGTACTTC.

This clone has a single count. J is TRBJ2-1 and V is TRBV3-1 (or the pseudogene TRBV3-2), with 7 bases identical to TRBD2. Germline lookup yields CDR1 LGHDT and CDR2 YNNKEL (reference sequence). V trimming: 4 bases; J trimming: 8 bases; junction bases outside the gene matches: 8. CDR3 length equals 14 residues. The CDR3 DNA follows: TGTGCCAGCAGCCCCTCAGCGGGGAGGGATGAGCAGTTCTTC. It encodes CASSPSAGRDEQFF.

The CDR3 DNA sequence: TGTGCCAGCAGCCTTAGTAACAGGGGGAATTCACCCCTCCACTTT. This sequence encodes CASSLSNRGNSPLHF. The chain combines TRBV6-5 with TRBJ1-6; 8 bases map to TRBD1. CDR1 is MNHEY and CDR2 is SVGAGI in the germline V gene. Trimming at V came to 6 bases and at J to 7 bases, leaving 8 bases not matched to a gene. The CDR3 loop spans 15 amino acids.

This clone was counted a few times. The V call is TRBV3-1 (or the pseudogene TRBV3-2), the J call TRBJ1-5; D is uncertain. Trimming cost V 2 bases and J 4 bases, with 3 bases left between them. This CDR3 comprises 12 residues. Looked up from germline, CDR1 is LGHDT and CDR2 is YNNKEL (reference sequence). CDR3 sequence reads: CASSQRNQPQHF. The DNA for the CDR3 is TGTGCCAGCAGCCAAAGGAATCAGCCCCAGCATTTT.

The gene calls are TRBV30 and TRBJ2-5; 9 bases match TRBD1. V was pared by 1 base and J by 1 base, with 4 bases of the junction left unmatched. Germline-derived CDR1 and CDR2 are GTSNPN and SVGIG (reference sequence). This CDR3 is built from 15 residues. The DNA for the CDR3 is TGTGCCTGGAGTGAGGGACAGGGACCCCAAGAGACCCAGTACTTC. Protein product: CAWSEGQGPQETQYF.